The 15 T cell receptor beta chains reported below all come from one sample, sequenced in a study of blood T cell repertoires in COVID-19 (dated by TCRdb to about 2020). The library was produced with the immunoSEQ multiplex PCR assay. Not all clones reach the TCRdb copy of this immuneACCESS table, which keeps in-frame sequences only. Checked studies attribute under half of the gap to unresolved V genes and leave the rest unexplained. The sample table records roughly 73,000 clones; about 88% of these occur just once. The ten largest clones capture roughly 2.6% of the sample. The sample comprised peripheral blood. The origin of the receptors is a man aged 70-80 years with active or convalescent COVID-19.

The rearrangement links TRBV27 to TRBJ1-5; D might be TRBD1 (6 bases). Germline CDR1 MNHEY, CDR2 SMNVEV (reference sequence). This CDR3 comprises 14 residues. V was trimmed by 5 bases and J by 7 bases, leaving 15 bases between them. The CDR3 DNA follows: TGTGCCAGCAGTATCACAGGGCCGGGGCAGCCCCAGCATTTT. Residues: CASSITGPGQPQHF.

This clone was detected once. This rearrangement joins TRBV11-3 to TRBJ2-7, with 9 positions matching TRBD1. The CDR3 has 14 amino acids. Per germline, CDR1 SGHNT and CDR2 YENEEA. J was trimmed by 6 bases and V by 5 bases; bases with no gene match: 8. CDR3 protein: CASSPGTGTREQYF. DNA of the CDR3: TGTGCCAGCAGCCCAGGGACAGGGACTCGCGAGCAGTACTTC.

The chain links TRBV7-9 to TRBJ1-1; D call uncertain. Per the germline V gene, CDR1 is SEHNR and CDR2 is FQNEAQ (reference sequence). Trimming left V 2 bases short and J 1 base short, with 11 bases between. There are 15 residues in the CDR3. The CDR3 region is CASSLISGWNTEAFF. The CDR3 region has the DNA TGTGCCAGCAGCTTAATATCGGGGTGGAACACTGAAGCTTTCTTT.

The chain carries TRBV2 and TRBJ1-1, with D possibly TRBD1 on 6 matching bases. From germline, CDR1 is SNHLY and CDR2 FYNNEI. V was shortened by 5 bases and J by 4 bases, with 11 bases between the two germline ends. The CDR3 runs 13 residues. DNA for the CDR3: TGTGCCAGCAGTCACAGGGTTAGCACTGAAGCTTTCTTT. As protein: CASSHRVSTEAFF. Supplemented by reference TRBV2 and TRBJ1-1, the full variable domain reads EPEVTQTPSHQVTQMGQEVILRCVPISNHLYFYWYRQILGQKVEFLVSFYNNEISEKSEIFDDQFSVERPDGSNFTLKIRSTKLEDSAMYFCASSHRVSTEAFFGQGTRLTVV.

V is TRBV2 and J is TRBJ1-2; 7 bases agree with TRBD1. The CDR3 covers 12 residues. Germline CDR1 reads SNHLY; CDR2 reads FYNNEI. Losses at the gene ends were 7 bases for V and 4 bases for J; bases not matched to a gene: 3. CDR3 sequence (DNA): TGTGCCAGCACAAGGGGGCTCTATGGCTACACCTTC. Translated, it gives CASTRGLYGYTF.

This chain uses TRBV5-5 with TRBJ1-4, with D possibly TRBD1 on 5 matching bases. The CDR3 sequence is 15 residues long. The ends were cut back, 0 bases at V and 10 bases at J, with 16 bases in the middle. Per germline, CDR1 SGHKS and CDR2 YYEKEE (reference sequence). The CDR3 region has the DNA TGTGCCAGCAGCTTGGACCGCACAGGATTTGGAAAACTGTTTTTT. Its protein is CASSLDRTGFGKLFF. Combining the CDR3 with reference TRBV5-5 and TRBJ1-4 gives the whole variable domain DAGVTQSPTHLIKTRGQQVTLRCSPISGHKSVSWYQQVLGQGPQFIFQYYEKEERGRGNFPDRFSARQFPNYSSELNVNALLLGDSALYLCASSLDRTGFGKLFFGSGTQLSVL.

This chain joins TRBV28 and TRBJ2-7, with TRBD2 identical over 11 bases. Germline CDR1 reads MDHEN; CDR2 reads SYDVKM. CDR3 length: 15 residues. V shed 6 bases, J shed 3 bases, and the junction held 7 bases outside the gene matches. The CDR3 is CASSPSGTSGYEQYF. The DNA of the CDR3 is TGTGCCAGCAGCCCCTCCGGGACTAGCGGCTACGAGCAGTACTTC.

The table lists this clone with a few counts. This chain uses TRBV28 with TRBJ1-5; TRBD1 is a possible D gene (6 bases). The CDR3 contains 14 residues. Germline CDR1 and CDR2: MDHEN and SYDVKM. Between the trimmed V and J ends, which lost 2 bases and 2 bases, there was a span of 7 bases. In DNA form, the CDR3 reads TGTGCCAGCAGTTTACCAGGGGGCAATCAGCCCCAGCATTTT. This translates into CASSLPGGNQPQHF.

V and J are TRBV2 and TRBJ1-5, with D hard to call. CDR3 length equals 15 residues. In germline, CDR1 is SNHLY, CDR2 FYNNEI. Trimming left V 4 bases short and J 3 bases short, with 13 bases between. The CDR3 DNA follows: TGTGCCAGCAGTGGAGGGCCAGTCAACAATCAGCCCCAGCATTTT. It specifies CASSGGPVNNQPQHF.

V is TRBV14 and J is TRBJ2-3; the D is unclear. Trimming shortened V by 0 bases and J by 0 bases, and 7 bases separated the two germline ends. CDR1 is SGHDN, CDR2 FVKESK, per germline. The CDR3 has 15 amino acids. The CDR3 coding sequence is TGTGCCAGCAGCCAAGATACAGTCAGCACAGATACGCAGTATTTT. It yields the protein CASSQDTVSTDTQYF.

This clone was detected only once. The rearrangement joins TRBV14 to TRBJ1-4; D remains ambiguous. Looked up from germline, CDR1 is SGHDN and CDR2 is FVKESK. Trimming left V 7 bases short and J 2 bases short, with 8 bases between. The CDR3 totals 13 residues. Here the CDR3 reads CASTHGTNEKLFF. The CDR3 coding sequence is TGTGCCAGCACCCACGGGACTAATGAAAAACTGTTTTTT. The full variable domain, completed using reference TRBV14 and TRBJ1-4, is EAGVTQFPSHSVIEKGQTVTLRCDPISGHDNLYWYRRVMGKEIKFLLHFVKESKQDESGMPNNRFLAERTGGTYSTLKVQPAELEDSGVYFCASTHGTNEKLFFGSGTQLSVL.

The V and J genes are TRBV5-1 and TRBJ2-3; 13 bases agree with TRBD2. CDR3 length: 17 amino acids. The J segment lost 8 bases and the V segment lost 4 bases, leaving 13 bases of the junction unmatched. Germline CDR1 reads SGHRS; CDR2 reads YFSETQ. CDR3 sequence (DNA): TGCGCCAGCAGCCCGTTAGGACTAGCGGGGGCCATGGCTACGCAGTATTTT. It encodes CASSPLGLAGAMATQYF.

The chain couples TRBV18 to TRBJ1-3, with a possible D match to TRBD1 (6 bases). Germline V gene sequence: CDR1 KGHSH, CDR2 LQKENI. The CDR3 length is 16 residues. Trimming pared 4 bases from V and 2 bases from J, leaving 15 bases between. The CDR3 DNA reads TGTGCCAGCTCACTTAAGACAGGAGAACCTGGAAACACCATATATTTT. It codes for CASSLKTGEPGNTIYF.

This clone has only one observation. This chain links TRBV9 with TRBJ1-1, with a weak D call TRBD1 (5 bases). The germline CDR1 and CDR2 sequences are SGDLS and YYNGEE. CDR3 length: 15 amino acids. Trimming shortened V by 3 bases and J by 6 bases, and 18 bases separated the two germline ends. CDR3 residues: CASSESPRADAEAFF. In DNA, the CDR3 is TGTGCCAGCAGCGAGAGTCCCAGGGCTGATGCTGAAGCTTTCTTT.

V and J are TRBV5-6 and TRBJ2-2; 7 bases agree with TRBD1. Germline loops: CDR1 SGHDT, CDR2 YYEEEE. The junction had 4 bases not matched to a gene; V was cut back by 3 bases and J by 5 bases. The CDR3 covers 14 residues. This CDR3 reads CASSSLTGTGELFF. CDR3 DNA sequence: TGTGCCAGCAGCTCATTGACAGGGACCGGGGAGCTGTTTTTT. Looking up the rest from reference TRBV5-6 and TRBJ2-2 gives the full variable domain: DAGVTQSPTHLIKTRGQQVTLRCSPKSGHDTVSWYQQALGQGPQFIFQYYEEEERQRGNFPDRFSGHQFPNYSSELNVNALLLGDSALYLCASSSLTGTGELFFGEGSRLTVL.